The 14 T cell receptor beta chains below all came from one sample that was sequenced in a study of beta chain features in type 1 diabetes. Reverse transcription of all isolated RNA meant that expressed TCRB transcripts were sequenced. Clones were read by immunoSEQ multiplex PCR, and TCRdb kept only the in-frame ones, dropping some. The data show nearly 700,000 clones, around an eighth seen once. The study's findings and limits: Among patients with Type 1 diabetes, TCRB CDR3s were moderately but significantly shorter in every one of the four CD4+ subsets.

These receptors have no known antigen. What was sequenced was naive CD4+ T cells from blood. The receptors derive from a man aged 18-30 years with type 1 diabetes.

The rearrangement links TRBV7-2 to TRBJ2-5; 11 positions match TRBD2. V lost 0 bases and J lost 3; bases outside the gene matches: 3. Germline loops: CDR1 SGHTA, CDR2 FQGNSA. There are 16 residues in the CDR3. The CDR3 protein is CASSLAGTSGKETQYF. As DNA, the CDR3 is TGTGCCAGCAGCTTAGCGGGGACTAGCGGTAAAGAGACCCAGTACTTC.

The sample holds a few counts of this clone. CDR3 DNA: TGTGCCAGCAGTGAACAGGGAGAAAACACCATATATTTT. Amino acids: CASSEQGENTIYF. The chain has TRBV2 and TRBJ1-3; tentatively, D is TRBD1 (5 bases). Germline V gene lookup returns CDR1 SNHLY and CDR2 FYNNEI. CDR3 size: 13 residues. Trimming took off 2 bases at V and 6 bases at J, with 8 bases between the two ends.

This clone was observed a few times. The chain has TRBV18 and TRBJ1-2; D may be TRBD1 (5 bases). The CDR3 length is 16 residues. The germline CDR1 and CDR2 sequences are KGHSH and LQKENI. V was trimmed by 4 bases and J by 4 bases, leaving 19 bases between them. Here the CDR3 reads CASSRGGPQPSYGYTF. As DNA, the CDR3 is TGTGCCAGCTCACGGGGGGGTCCACAGCCTTCCTATGGCTACACCTTC.

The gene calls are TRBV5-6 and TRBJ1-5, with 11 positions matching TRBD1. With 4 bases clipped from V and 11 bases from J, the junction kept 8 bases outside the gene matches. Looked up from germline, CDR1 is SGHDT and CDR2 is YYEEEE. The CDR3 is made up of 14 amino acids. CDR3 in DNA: TGTGCCAGCAGCCGAGGGACAGGGGGTTTGGCCCAGCATTTT. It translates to CASSRGTGGLAQHF. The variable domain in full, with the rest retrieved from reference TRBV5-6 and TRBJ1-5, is DAGVTQSPTHLIKTRGQQVTLRCSPKSGHDTVSWYQQALGQGPQFIFQYYEEEERQRGNFPDRFSGHQFPNYSSELNVNALLLGDSALYLCASSRGTGGLAQHFGDGTRLSIL.

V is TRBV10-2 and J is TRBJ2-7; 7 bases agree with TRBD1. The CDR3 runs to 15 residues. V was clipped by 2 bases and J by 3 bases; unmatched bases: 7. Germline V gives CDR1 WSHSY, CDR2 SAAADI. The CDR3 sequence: CASSERQGVSYEQYF. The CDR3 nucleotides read TGCGCCAGCAGTGAGAGGCAGGGGGTTAGCTACGAGCAGTACTTC.

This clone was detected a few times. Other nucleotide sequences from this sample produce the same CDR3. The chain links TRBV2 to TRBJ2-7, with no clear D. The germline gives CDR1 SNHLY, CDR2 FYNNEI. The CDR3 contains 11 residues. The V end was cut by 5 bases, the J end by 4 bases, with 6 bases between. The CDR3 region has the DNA TGTGCCAGCAGTTCGACTTACGAGCAGTACTTC. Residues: CASSSTYEQYF.

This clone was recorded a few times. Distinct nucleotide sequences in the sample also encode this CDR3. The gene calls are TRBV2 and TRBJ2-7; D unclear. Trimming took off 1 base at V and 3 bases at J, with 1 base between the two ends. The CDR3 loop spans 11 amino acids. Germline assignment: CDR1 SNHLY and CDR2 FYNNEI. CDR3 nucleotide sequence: TGTGCCAGCAGTGAAGACTACGAGCAGTACTTC. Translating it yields CASSEDYEQYF.

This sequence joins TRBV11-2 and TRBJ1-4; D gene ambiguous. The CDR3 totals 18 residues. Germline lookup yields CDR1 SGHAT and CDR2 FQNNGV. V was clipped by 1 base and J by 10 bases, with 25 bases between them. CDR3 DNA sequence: TGTGCCAGCAGCTTAGGTTCCTCCCCCCCATCCGGTGTTGGAAAACTGTTTTTT. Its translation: CASSLGSSPPSGVGKLFF.

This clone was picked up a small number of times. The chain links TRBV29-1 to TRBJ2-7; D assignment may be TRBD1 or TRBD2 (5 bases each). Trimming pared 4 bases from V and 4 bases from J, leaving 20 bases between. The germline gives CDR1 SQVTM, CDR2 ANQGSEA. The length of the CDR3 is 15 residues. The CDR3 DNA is TGCAGCGTTGGGGGGTCGAGTCGGCCGGGTTACGAGCAGTACTTC. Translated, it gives CSVGGSSRPGYEQYF.

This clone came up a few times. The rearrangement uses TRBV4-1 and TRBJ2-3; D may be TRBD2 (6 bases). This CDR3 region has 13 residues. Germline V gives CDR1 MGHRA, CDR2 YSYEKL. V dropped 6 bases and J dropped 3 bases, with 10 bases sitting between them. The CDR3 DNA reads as TGCGCCAGCAGTGGGGGGAAGACAGATACGCAGTATTTT. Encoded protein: CASSGGKTDTQYF.

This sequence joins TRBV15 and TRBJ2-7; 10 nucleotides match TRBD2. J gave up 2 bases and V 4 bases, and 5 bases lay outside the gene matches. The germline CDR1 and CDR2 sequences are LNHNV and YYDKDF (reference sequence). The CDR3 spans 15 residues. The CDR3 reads CATSKLAGETYEQYF. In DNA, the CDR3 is TGTGCCACCAGCAAGCTAGCGGGGGAGACCTACGAGCAGTACTTC.

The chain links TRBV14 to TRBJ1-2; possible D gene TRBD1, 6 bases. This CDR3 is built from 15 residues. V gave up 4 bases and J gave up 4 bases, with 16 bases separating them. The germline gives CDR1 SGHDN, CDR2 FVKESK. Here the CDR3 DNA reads TGTGCCAGCAGCCCCGGGGCAGGGGTTGGCTATGGCTACACCTTC. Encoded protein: CASSPGAGVGYGYTF.

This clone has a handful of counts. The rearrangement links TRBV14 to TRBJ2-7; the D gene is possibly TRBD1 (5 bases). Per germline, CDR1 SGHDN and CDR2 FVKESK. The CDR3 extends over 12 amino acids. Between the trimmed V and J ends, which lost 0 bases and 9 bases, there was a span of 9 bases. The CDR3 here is CASSQDRVVQYF. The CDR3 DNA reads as TGTGCCAGCAGCCAAGACAGGGTTGTGCAGTACTTC.

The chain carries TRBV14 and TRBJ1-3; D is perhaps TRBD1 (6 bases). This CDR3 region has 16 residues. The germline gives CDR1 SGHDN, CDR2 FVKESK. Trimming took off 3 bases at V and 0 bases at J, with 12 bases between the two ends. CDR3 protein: CASSHTTGSSGNTIYF. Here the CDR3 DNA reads TGTGCCAGCAGCCACACAACAGGGAGCTCTGGAAACACCATATATTTT.